This section outlines one TCR beta chain sequence together with its context. This receptor's antigen is unknown. Base qualities are missing; no much larger clone stands one base away. The CDR3, cysteine through phenylalanine, is 15 amino acids long. Only CDR3 DNA is held: 45 bases, read in frame from base 1. The germline V and J ends show losses of 5 bases and 0 bases respectively, and no gene match explains 6 bases of the junction. Per the germline V gene (reference sequence), MNHEY is the CDR1 and SMNVEV is the CDR2. The CDR3 regions of human TCRbeta chains were analyzed by immunosequencing. The authors' pipeline ran thus. Repertoire TCRs were checked for matches against a reference library of SARS-CoV-2-specific TCRs that had been generated using the MIRA antigen-specificity platform. Breadth was defined as the fraction of unique TCRs that were SARS-CoV-2-associated, and depth was defined as the fraction of total T cells that were SARS-CoV-2-associated. Using the MIRA data, each spike-specific TCR was mapped to the spike region that the TCR reacts to and placed in a CD4 or CD8 class. Log10-transformed breadth and depth values were compared by one-way ANOVA with Sidak's multiple comparisons tests. Entries here come from immuneACCESS through TCRdb and include only in-frame sequences with V and J called. Some clones fail to appear in such tables; in the studies checked, an unresolved V gene covers under half of the shortfall, and the cause of the remainder is unknown. Clone size and the V and J calls come from that table; the DNA yielded D and trimming. The sample data list 100,000 to 150,000 clones, and around 89% of these were observed just once. In total, the top ten clones hold 4% to 6% of the sample.

This record comes from a study of T cell responses to AZD1222 COVID-19 vaccine (dated by TCRdb to about 2021). At the level of the whole study: AZD1222 recipients with second doses at about 4 weeks or about 12 weeks were pooled, because spike-specific TCR depth and breadth did not differ between schedules. TCR sequencing covered 233 trial participants: 200 to 220 given two doses of AZD1222 and 26 given two doses of MenACWY control vaccine. Trial participants were enrolled by age into subgroups of 18-55, 56-69 and 70-plus years, and around 140, 26 and 57 TCR-sequenced participants, respectively, were included in these subgroups.

The sample's time point label, decoded: baseline before first vaccination. Vaccinee samples came from UK trials COV001 and COV002, including a single-blind randomized controlled phase 2/3 trial of AZD1222 (ChAdOx1 nCoV-19) in healthy adults. For TCRbeta chain sequencing, PBMC samples from trial participants were taken at day 0 and at day 28 after the second dose. On the study overall, not on this receptor specifically: After two AZD1222 doses, spike-specific TCR breadth and depth were significantly higher than at day 0 and than in MenACWY recipients. Participants were mostly white British and included more females than males, and it was suggested by the authors that clonal diversity may have been underestimated. CD4 TCRs associated with the vaccine covered the entire spike protein, and the dominant responses were in regions 160-218 and 743-854. Epitopes outside the regions mutated in the B.1.351 and B.1.1.7 variants were reportedly recognized by nearly half of the unique spike-specific TCRs. In the small 56-69-year group, the increase in depth fell short of significance, most likely because of low power. Conclusions about previously exposed vaccinees are limited because only six or seven AZD1222 recipients were SARS-CoV-2 seropositive at baseline. Because no samples from the day 14 peak response were available, repertoires could be characterized only after the peak T cell response.

Recombination linked TRBV27 to TRBJ1-1; the central 7 bases match TRBD1. Sequenced here: peripheral blood, sampled on day 0 of AZD1222 vaccination. This TCR was recovered from an adult in good health. The nucleotide sequence reads TGTGCCAGCAGTCCGGAGACAGGGCTGAACACTGAAGCTTTCTTT. The translation is CASSPETGLNTEAFF.